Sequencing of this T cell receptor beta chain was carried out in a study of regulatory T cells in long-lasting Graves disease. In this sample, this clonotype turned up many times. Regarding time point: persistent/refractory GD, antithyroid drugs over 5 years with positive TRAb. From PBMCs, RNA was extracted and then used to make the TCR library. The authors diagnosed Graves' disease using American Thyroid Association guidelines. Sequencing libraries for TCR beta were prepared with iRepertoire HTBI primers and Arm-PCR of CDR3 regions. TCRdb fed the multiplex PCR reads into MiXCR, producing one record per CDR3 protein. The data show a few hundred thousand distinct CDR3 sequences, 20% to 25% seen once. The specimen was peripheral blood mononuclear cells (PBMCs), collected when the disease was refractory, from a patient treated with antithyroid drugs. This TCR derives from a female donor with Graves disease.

The DNA for the CDR3 is TGTGCCACCAGCGGACGGGCCCCAAATGAAAAACTGTTTTTT. Translating it yields CATSGRAPNEKLFF. This chain joins TRBV15 and TRBJ1-4; D gene unclear. V shed 5 bases and J shed 5 bases, with 12 bases lying between them. This CDR3 is 14 amino acids long. Germline V lookup: CDR1 LNHNV, CDR2 YYDKDF (reference sequence).